These 13 T cell receptor beta chains originate from one sample sequenced in a study of T-cell reconstitution after alpha-beta-depleted transplantation in children listed by TCRdb under 2016. On the study overall, not on this receptor specifically: Over the following months the frequencies of hyperexpanded clones went down, and after one year T-cell counts and TCRbeta diversity were mostly credited to newly produced T cells.

The treatment or condition label, read with the paper, signifies: allogeneic hematopoietic cell transplantation with graft depleted of TCRalphabeta T cells and CD19 B cells. The antigens these receptors bind are not known. Libraries were made using PCR. TCRdb lists the instrument as Illumina HiSeq 2500. Molecular barcoding was employed in the preparation of TCR libraries, with unique molecular identifiers being used to normalize TCRbeta repertoire quantification. Clones were called with MiXCR by TCRdb after fastp trimmed the public reads at Q25, and only in-frame beta chains were retained. Each CDR3 protein appears once, grouped with its most common genes and DNA. In this sample the table shows about 300,000 distinct CDR3 sequences, roughly 8.2% of which occur a single time. The ten largest clones capture 8.5% to 9.5% of the sample. Sequences were derived from peripheral blood, sampled 360 days after TCRalphabeta/CD19-depleted stem cell transplant. The receptors stem from a female patient between 2 and 10 years old who had a stem cell transplant for Fanconi anemia, so the T cells may come from the graft donor.

This chain connects TRBV5-6 to TRBJ1-4; TRBD1 agrees at 7 bases. The V gene end was trimmed by 2 bases and the J gene end by 3 bases; junction bases not matched to a gene: 1. This CDR3 is built from 14 residues. Per germline, CDR1 SGHDT and CDR2 YYEEEE. The CDR3 sequence: CASSFQGANEKLFF. The CDR3 DNA reads TGTGCCAGCAGCTTCCAGGGGGCTAATGAAAAACTGTTTTTT.

CDR3: CASSAGSSRWETQYF. CDR3 DNA sequence: TGTGCCAGTAGTGCAGGATCTTCTAGGTGGGAGACCCAGTACTTC. V is TRBV19 and J is TRBJ2-5; D gene uncertain. Trimming took 5 bases from V and 5 from J, leaving 18 bases between them. Germline V gene data show CDR1 as LNHDA and CDR2 as SQIVND (reference sequence). The CDR3 has 15 residues.

This clonotype appeared many times. This rearrangement joins TRBV9 to TRBJ1-1; D possibly corresponds to TRBD1 (5 bases). V dropped 2 bases and J dropped 1 base, with 12 bases sitting between them. This CDR3 region has 15 residues. Germline-derived CDR1 and CDR2 are SGDLS and YYNGEE. CDR3 nucleotides: TGTGCCAGCAGCGTCTTCGACAGCCAGAACACTGAAGCTTTCTTT. This codes for CASSVFDSQNTEAFF.

This clonotype was detected ten times or more. The rearrangement uses TRBV20-1 and TRBJ1-1, with D hard to call. This CDR3 spans 15 amino acids. Germline CDR1 DFQATT, CDR2 SNEGSKA (reference sequence). V lost 0 bases and J lost 0, with 11 bases in between. The CDR3 loop is CSARDSGRVNTEAFF. CDR3 bases: TGCAGTGCTAGAGATTCAGGACGGGTGAACACTGAAGCTTTCTTT.

The rearrangement links TRBV6-1 to TRBJ1-6; D is ambiguous. The V end lost 8 bases, the J end lost 1 base, and 0 bases lay between the germline ends. Germline CDR1 and CDR2: MNHNS and SASEGT. The CDR3 is made up of 11 amino acids. CDR3 residues: CASSYNSPLHF. The CDR3 nucleotides read TGTGCCAGCTCCTATAATTCACCCCTCCACTTT.

This clonotype was observed at least ten times. The chain employs TRBV5-1 and TRBJ2-5, with D unclear. The CDR3 covers 13 residues. CDR1 is SGHRS and CDR2 is YFSETQ in the germline V gene. V was shortened by 1 base and J by 2 bases, with 6 bases between the two germline ends. CDR3: CASSLNLQETQYF. As DNA, the CDR3 is TGCGCCAGCAGCTTGAACCTACAAGAGACCCAGTACTTC.

This clonotype appeared many times. The rearrangement uses TRBV10-2 and TRBJ2-7; TRBD1 matches 7 bases. V shed 7 bases, J shed 0 bases, and the junction held 3 bases outside the gene matches. The CDR3 contains 13 residues. The germline CDR1 and CDR2 sequences are WSHSY and SAAADI. The CDR3 bases are TGCGCCAGCACCGGGACAGTCTCCTACGAGCAGTACTTC. As protein: CASTGTVSYEQYF.

This clonotype was recorded many times. The V call is TRBV29-1, the J call TRBJ2-1; the D gene is possibly TRBD2 (7 bases). Germline V gene lookup returns CDR1 SQVTM and CDR2 ANQGSEA. The CDR3 is made up of 13 amino acids. Trimming left V 3 bases short and J 7 bases short, with 13 bases between. The CDR3 protein is CSVEGGAENEQFF. CDR3 nucleotides: TGCAGCGTTGAGGGGGGGGCAGAGAATGAGCAGTTCTTC.

This clonotype was seen only a few times. CDR3 nucleotides: TGTGCCAGCAGCCAAGATACTAGCGGGAGGGAGGAGCTGTTTTTT. The encoded protein is CASSQDTSGREELFF. The chain joins TRBV3-1 to TRBJ2-2; 13 bases map to TRBD2. The V segment lost 0 bases and the J segment 10 bases; nucleotides outside the gene matches: 2. Germline V CDR1 and CDR2: LGHDT, YNNKEL (reference sequence). CDR3 length: 15 residues. The full variable domain, rest sourced from reference TRBV3-1 and TRBJ2-2, is DTAVSQTPKYLVTQMGNDKSIKCEQNLGHDTMYWYKQDSKKFLKIMFSYNNKELIINETVPNRFSPKSPDKAHLNLHINSLELGDSAVYFCASSQDTSGREELFFGEGSRLTVL.

The chain uses TRBV5-1 and TRBJ2-2; the D gene is possibly TRBD1 (5 bases). Germline lookup yields CDR1 SGHRS and CDR2 YFSETQ. The CDR3 covers 15 residues. Trimming shortened V by 0 bases and J by 2 bases, and 8 bases separated the two germline ends. The CDR3 loop reads CASSLAQANTGELFF. DNA of the CDR3: TGCGCCAGCAGCTTGGCACAGGCTAACACCGGGGAGCTGTTTTTT.

The gene calls are TRBV2 and TRBJ1-5, with no clear D. The length of the CDR3 is 13 residues. CDR1 and CDR2 (germline): SNHLY, FYNNEI. Between the trimmed V and J ends, which lost 8 bases and 3 bases, there was a span of 11 bases. CDR3 in DNA: TGTGCCAGCGCGGCCAGTTACAATCAGCCCCAGCATTTT. Protein product: CASAASYNQPQHF.

This clonotype came up many times. This chain joins TRBV20-1 and TRBJ2-1; D is undetermined. V was cut by 0 bases and J by 6 bases, with 12 bases left in between. CDR1 and CDR2 (germline): DFQATT, SNEGSKA (reference sequence). The CDR3 spans 14 residues. The CDR3, as DNA: TGCAGTGCTAGAGATACGGCTAGAATCAATGAGCAGTTCTTC. Residues: CSARDTARINEQFF.

This chain joins TRBV5-6 and TRBJ2-7, with D possibly being TRBD1 or TRBD2 (5 bases each). Trimming cost V 3 bases and J 2 bases, with 12 bases left between them. From germline, CDR1 is SGHDT and CDR2 YYEEEE. CDR3 length equals 14 residues. The CDR3 sequence: CASSYGTRTYEQYF. The CDR3 DNA sequence: TGTGCCAGCAGCTACGGGACCAGAACCTACGAGCAGTACTTC.